This passage covers 8 T cell receptor beta chains from one sample sequenced in a study of T cells in localized non-small cell lung cancer. Repertoires were generated with immunoSEQ multiplex PCR, while TCRdb's copy carries only in-frame clones and drops some. The table has around 100,000 clones, over 80% seen once. The sample here was peripheral blood, taken before any cancer treatment. These TCRs come from a man aged 35 to 69 with stage I squamous cell lung carcinoma.

This clone was observed once. CDR3 region: CASSLGEIGQPQHF. The CDR3, as DNA: TGTGCCAGCAGCTTGGGTGAGATCGGACAGCCCCAGCATTTT. J is TRBJ1-5 and V is TRBV7-8; D unclear. Germline CDR1 is SGHVS and CDR2 is FQNEAQ. CDR3 length: 14 amino acids. Trimming removed 3 bases at V and 7 bases at J, with 13 bases between. Variable domain in full (rest from reference TRBV7-8 and TRBJ1-5): GAGVSQSPRYKVAKRGQDVALRCDPISGHVSLFWYQQALGQGPEFLTYFQNEAQLDKSGLPSDRFFAERPEGSVSTLKIQRTQQEDSAVYLCASSLGEIGQPQHFGDGTRLSIL.

The chain joins TRBV5-1 to TRBJ2-5; unclear D gene. The length of the CDR3 is 13 residues. CDR1 and CDR2 from the germline V gene are SGHRS and YFSETQ. The V end was cut by 4 bases, the J end by 3 bases, with 10 bases between. CDR3 nucleotides: TGCGCCAGCAGCCAGACGATTAAAGAGACCCAGTACTTC. It specifies CASSQTIKETQYF.

This rearrangement joins TRBV7-9 to TRBJ2-7; possibly TRBD1 or TRBD2 for D (5 bases each). CDR1 SEHNR and CDR2 FQNEAQ come from the germline V gene (reference sequence). V was pared by 4 bases and J by 3 bases, with 16 bases between. This CDR3 comprises 15 residues. The CDR3 loop reads CASSSQGDSHYEQYF. The CDR3 nucleotides are TGTGCCAGCAGCTCCCAGGGAGATAGCCACTACGAGCAGTACTTC.

The chain combines TRBV5-4 with TRBJ2-7, with TRBD1 matching over 9 bases. There are 14 residues in the CDR3. Germline V gene data show CDR1 as SGHNT and CDR2 as YYREEE (reference sequence). Trimming at V came to 2 bases and at J to 4 bases, leaving 4 bases not matched to a gene. CDR3 in DNA: TGTGCCAGCAGCTTACAGGGGGCGTCATACGAGCAGTACTTC. As protein: CASSLQGASYEQYF.

The genes are TRBV30 and TRBJ2-1, with 10 bases fitting TRBD2. Germline CDR1 GTSNPN, CDR2 SVGIG (reference sequence). The length of the CDR3 is 15 residues. The V segment lost 0 bases and the J segment 6 bases; nucleotides outside the gene matches: 5. In DNA, the CDR3 is TGTGCCTGGAGTGTAGGAGCGGGGGGGCTCAATGAGCAGTTCTTC. Translated, it gives CAWSVGAGGLNEQFF.

The rearrangement joins TRBV9 to TRBJ1-2; 7 bases are shared with TRBD1. The V and J ends lost 0 bases and 0 bases, in that order; junction bases with no gene match: 2. This CDR3 comprises 15 residues. Per the germline V gene, CDR1 is SGDLS and CDR2 is YYNGEE. The CDR3 is CASSVAGTANYGYTF. CDR3 nucleotides: TGTGCCAGCAGCGTAGCCGGGACAGCTAACTATGGCTACACCTTC.

The chain links TRBV6-6 to TRBJ1-1; D unclear. This CDR3 has 13 amino acids. The germline V and J ends were trimmed by 0 bases and 2 bases, with 4 bases remaining between them. From germline, CDR1 is MNHNY and CDR2 SVGAGI (reference sequence). As DNA, the CDR3 is TGTGCCAGCAGTTACTCGACAAACACTGAAGCTTTCTTT. Translated, it gives CASSYSTNTEAFF.

The J gene is TRBJ1-5, the V gene TRBV7-2; D perhaps matches TRBD1 (6 bases). Trimming took off 0 bases at V and 4 bases at J, with 7 bases between the two ends. This CDR3 comprises 14 residues. CDR1 and CDR2 from the germline V gene are SGHTA and FQGNSA. The CDR3 reads CASSLAQGNQPQHF. CDR3 DNA sequence: TGTGCCAGCAGCTTAGCCCAGGGGAATCAGCCCCAGCATTTT.